This T cell receptor beta chain came from a study of blood T cells in healthy people across ages. General study results and limits: Unknown CMV status may confound age-related changes in expanded clones. Diversity figures based on one million T cells were deemed too low. Age showed a roughly linear inverse relationship with TCR beta diversity per million T cells.

Isolation of PBMCs gave at least 6.5 million cells per sample. This CDR3 spans 12 amino acids. The V gene's germline CDR1 is DFQATT and CDR2 SNEGSKA (reference sequence). Through a sample-barcoded 5' primer and a J-beta primer mix, a second PCR was run for roughly 7 to 12 cycles. TCRdb used MiXCR to reprocess the 5' RACE reads, holding one entry per CDR3 protein. The table has 1.6 million or so distinct CDR3 sequences, roughly 32% seen once; the top ten hold roughly 12%. This clonotype occurred many times. Antigen unknown. Material: blood. The sequence derives from a woman in her twenties or thirties in good health. The chain recombines TRBV20-1 with TRBJ2-7; tentative D call: TRBD1 (6 bases). Here the CDR3 DNA reads TGCAGCGCACAGGGAAGCTCCTACGAGCAGTACTTC. Its translation is CSAQGSSYEQYF.